This TCR beta chain was sequenced during a study of HIV-infected children after antiretroviral therapy interruption. This clonotype has a count of ten or more. Trimming removed 5 bases at V and 1 base at J, with 6 bases between. CDR3 length: 12 residues. Per the germline V gene, CDR1 is SEHNR and CDR2 is FQNEAQ (reference sequence). The treatment here: PENTA 11 planned treatment interruption arm or continuous ART arm. RNA-based 3' RACE libraries used unique molecular identifiers. Via MiXCR, TCRdb re-called the 3' RACE reads, giving one row per CDR3 protein. Of approximately 95,000 distinct CDR3 sequences in the sample, roughly 6.7% are singletons; the top ten hold 0.9% to 1.4%.

The rearrangement uses TRBV7-9 and TRBJ2-7; tentative D call: TRBD1 (5 bases). Sequenced here: CD45RA+ CD4+ T cells from PBMCs, pooled from several time points, sampled from a donor given antiretroviral therapy, either interrupted or continuous. Subset defined: naive CD4+ CD45RA+ CD45RO- T cells. This receptor was identified in a pool of human donors with HIV. The DNA for the CDR3 is TGTGCCAGCAGCCAGGGTTCCTACGAGCAGTACTTC. Translation: CASSQGSYEQYF. Full variable domain (remainder filled in from reference TRBV7-9 and TRBJ2-7): DTGVSQNPRHKITKRGQNVTFRCDPISEHNRLYWYRQTLGQGPEFLTYFQNEAQLEKSRLLSDRFSAERPKGSFSTLEIQRTEQGDSAMYLCASSQGSYEQYFGPGTRLTVT.